This T cell receptor beta chain comes out of a study of spatial heterogeneity in lung cancer. TCRdb passed the 5' RACE reads through MiXCR, listing each CDR3 protein once. The table records 17,000 or so distinct CDR3 sequences, about 22% of them present only once. Time point meaning: sample taken at primary tumor resection. Material for sequencing was whole RNA from tumor, nontumor lung or frozen PBMC, left unsorted. The sequence was obtained from a female donor with early-stage non-small cell lung cancer. The source was PBMCs, collected at surgery.

The DNA for the CDR3 is TGTGCCAGCAGTTTAACAGCGCCTGGAGGGCAGTTCTTC. It codes for CASSLTAPGGQFF. The rearrangement joins TRBV28 to TRBJ2-1; a possible D gene is TRBD2 (5 bases). Germline loops: CDR1 MDHEN, CDR2 SYDVKM. CDR3 size: 13 residues. Trimming took 2 bases from V and 12 from J, leaving 14 bases between them.